This is a list of T cell receptor beta chains from one sample in a study of blood T cell repertoires in COVID-19. TCRdb keeps only in-frame clones here, not all; method: immunoSEQ multiplex PCR. Among 100,000 to 120,000 clones, about 75% were seen once, and the ten largest hold 15% to 20%. Material: peripheral blood. All receptors derive from a woman over 75 with active or convalescent COVID-19. Both conserved end residues are part of each CDR3. A D gene is named only where the DNA matches it firmly. Only some rows state a clone size, as once, few, many or a class for expanded clones.

J gene: TRBJ1-1; D gene: -; clone size: once; V gene: TRBV6-5; CDR3 DNA: TGTGCCAGCACCGGGGTGGACTGGATGAACACTGAAGCTTTCTTT; CDR3 protein: CASTGVDWMNTEAFF
J gene: TRBJ2-3; D gene: TRBD2; clone size: -; V gene: TRBV6-2/TRBV6-3; CDR3 DNA: TGTGCCAGCAGTTACTCGTTAGCGGGAGGGACCACAGATACGCAGTATTTT; CDR3 protein: CASSYSLAGGTTDTQYF
J gene: TRBJ2-1; D gene: -; clone size: -; V gene: TRBV18; CDR3 DNA: TGTGCCAGCTCACTAGCGGTTAGCTCCTACAATGAGCAGTTCTTC; CDR3 protein: CASSLAVSSYNEQFF
J gene: TRBJ2-2; D gene: -; clone size: -; V gene: TRBV5-1; CDR3 DNA: TGCGCCAGCAGCCCTCTGACACCGGCGAACACCGGGGAGCTGTTTTTT; CDR3 protein: CASSPLTPANTGELFF
J gene: TRBJ1-3; D gene: -; clone size: -; V gene: TRBV7-2; CDR3 DNA: TGTGCCAGCAGCTTAGTTGGAGGGGCCGGAAACACCATATATTTT; CDR3 protein: CASSLVGGAGNTIYF
J gene: TRBJ2-1; D gene: TRBD1; clone size: once; V gene: TRBV5-4; CDR3 DNA: TGTGCCAGCAGCCCCCGGACAGGATGGGACAATGAGCAGTTCTTC; CDR3 protein: CASSPRTGWDNEQFF
J gene: TRBJ1-2; D gene: -; clone size: -; V gene: TRBV7-2; CDR3 DNA: TGTGCCAGCAGCCCCAGCTCCGGGGGTCCTCAGAATGGCTACACCTTC; CDR3 protein: CASSPSSGGPQNGYTF
J gene: TRBJ2-3; D gene: TRBD2; clone size: -; V gene: TRBV2; CDR3 DNA: TGTGCCAGCAGTTTCAGCGGGATTAGCACAGATACGCAGTATTTT; CDR3 protein: CASSFSGISTDTQYF
J gene: TRBJ2-7; D gene: -; clone size: -; V gene: TRBV2; CDR3 DNA: TGTGCCAGCAACCCAGGGACCTACGAGCAGTACTTC; CDR3 protein: CASNPGTYEQYF
J gene: TRBJ2-7; D gene: -; clone size: -; V gene: TRBV5-1; CDR3 DNA: TGCGCCAGCAGCTTACGAGGAATGGCCTACGAGCAGTACTTC; CDR3 protein: CASSLRGMAYEQYF
J gene: TRBJ2-1; D gene: TRBD2; clone size: -; V gene: TRBV5-1; CDR3 DNA: TGCGCCAGCGGTCATGGGTTAGCGGGAGGCGGCTCCTACAATGAGCAGTTCTTC; CDR3 protein: CASGHGLAGGGSYNEQFF
J gene: TRBJ1-2; D gene: -; clone size: -; V gene: TRBV19; CDR3 DNA: TGTGCCAGTAGGACAGCTCTCTATGGCTACACCTTC; CDR3 protein: CASRTALYGYTF
J gene: TRBJ1-4; D gene: -; clone size: -; V gene: TRBV20-1; CDR3 DNA: TGCAGTGCTGTTTCTAGGGAAAAACTGTTTTTT; CDR3 protein: CSAVSREKLFF
J gene: TRBJ2-1; D gene: TRBD1; clone size: -; V gene: TRBV24-1; CDR3 DNA: TGTGCCACCAGTGGCAAGGACAGGGGGCACAATGAGCAGTTCTTC; CDR3 protein: CATSGKDRGHNEQFF
J gene: TRBJ1-3; D gene: -; clone size: -; V gene: TRBV3-1/TRBV3-2; CDR3 DNA: TGTGCCAGCGCGTCTCAGGAAACTGGAAACACCATATATTTT; CDR3 protein: CASASQETGNTIYF
J gene: TRBJ2-2; D gene: TRBD2; clone size: -; V gene: TRBV7-8; CDR3 DNA: TGTCCCAGCAGCTTCAACGACGGGGGGGTGTTCACCGGGGAGCTGTTTTTT; CDR3 protein: CPSSFNDGGVFTGELFF
J gene: TRBJ2-1; D gene: -; clone size: -; V gene: TRBV7-3; CDR3 DNA: TGTGCCAGCAGCCACGCAAGCGGCAATGAGCAGTTCTTC; CDR3 protein: CASSHASGNEQFF
J gene: TRBJ1-1; D gene: TRBD1; clone size: few; V gene: TRBV6-5; CDR3 DNA: TGTGCCAGCAGCCGACAGGGGGATAGAACTTTCTTT; CDR3 protein: CASSRQGDRTFF
J gene: TRBJ2-5; D gene: -; clone size: -; V gene: TRBV7-8; CDR3 DNA: TGTGCCAGCAGCTTAGGGGGCAGTCAAGAGACCCAGTACTTC; CDR3 protein: CASSLGGSQETQYF
J gene: TRBJ1-3; D gene: -; clone size: -; V gene: TRBV5-6; CDR3 DNA: TGTGCCAGCAGCTTGACAGGGATCCTTGGAAACACCATATATTTT; CDR3 protein: CASSLTGILGNTIYF
J gene: TRBJ2-7; D gene: TRBD1; clone size: -; V gene: TRBV23-1; CDR3 DNA: TGCGCCAGCAGCACCGGGACAGGGATCTCCTACGAGCAGTACTTC; CDR3 protein: CASSTGTGISYEQYF
J gene: TRBJ2-2; D gene: TRBD2; clone size: few; V gene: TRBV28; CDR3 DNA: TGTGCCAGCAGTCACCCTACCCACCTGGGGGGGGACACCGGGGAGCTGTTTTTT; CDR3 protein: CASSHPTHLGGDTGELFF
J gene: TRBJ2-3; D gene: -; clone size: -; V gene: TRBV9; CDR3 DNA: TGTGCCAGCACCAGAACCTCCTCGGTGGGCGGGCTGAGGGCAGATACGCAGTATTTT; CDR3 protein: CASTRTSSVGGLRADTQYF
J gene: TRBJ2-7; D gene: TRBD1; clone size: -; V gene: TRBV7-9; CDR3 DNA: TGTGCCAGCAGCCCAAGTCCGGGACAGGGGATCTCGTACGAGCAGTACTTC; CDR3 protein: CASSPSPGQGISYEQYF
J gene: TRBJ1-1; D gene: -; clone size: -; V gene: TRBV11-2; CDR3 DNA: TGTGCCAGCAGCTTAGACAGGGGAAGCACTGAAGCTTTCTTT; CDR3 protein: CASSLDRGSTEAFF
J gene: TRBJ1-6; D gene: TRBD1; clone size: -; V gene: TRBV7-8; CDR3 DNA: TGTGCCAGCAGCCTTCGGGACAGTCCGAGCTCCTATAATTCACCCCTCCACTTT; CDR3 protein: CASSLRDSPSSYNSPLHF
J gene: TRBJ2-7; D gene: -; clone size: once; V gene: TRBV6-6; CDR3 DNA: TGTGCCAGCAGTACGGGTTGGGCCTACGAGCAGTACTTC; CDR3 protein: CASSTGWAYEQYF
J gene: TRBJ1-1; D gene: -; clone size: -; V gene: TRBV6-5; CDR3 DNA: TGTGCCAGCAGTTACCGTAGAGGGTTCACTGAAGCTTTCTTT; CDR3 protein: CASSYRRGFTEAFF
J gene: TRBJ2-7; D gene: TRBD1; clone size: -; V gene: TRBV7-2; CDR3 DNA: TGTGCCAGCAGAAGGGAACAGGGGGCTTACGAGCAGTACTTC; CDR3 protein: CASRREQGAYEQYF
J gene: TRBJ2-1; D gene: -; clone size: -; V gene: TRBV11-2; CDR3 DNA: TGTGCCAGCAGCCCGCGGGGCGAGCAGTTCTTC; CDR3 protein: CASSPRGEQFF
J gene: TRBJ2-2; D gene: TRBD2; clone size: -; V gene: TRBV15; CDR3 DNA: TGTGCCACCAGCAGAGACCCCCCCACTAGCGGGGTGGGCACCGGGGAGCTGTTTTTT; CDR3 protein: CATSRDPPTSGVGTGELFF
J gene: TRBJ2-3; D gene: TRBD2; clone size: -; V gene: TRBV4-2; CDR3 DNA: TGTGCCAGCAGCCAAGACCTAGCGGTGATCACAGATACGCAGTATTTT; CDR3 protein: CASSQDLAVITDTQYF
J gene: TRBJ2-2; D gene: TRBD1; clone size: -; V gene: TRBV9; CDR3 DNA: TGTGCCAGCAGCGTAGCTGTAGGGGGCCCCGGGGAGCTGTTTTTT; CDR3 protein: CASSVAVGGPGELFF
J gene: TRBJ1-5; D gene: -; clone size: -; V gene: TRBV19; CDR3 DNA: TGTGCCAGTAGTACCCCCCGGGAATATCAGCCCCAGCATTTT; CDR3 protein: CASSTPREYQPQHF
J gene: TRBJ2-7; D gene: TRBD2; clone size: -; V gene: TRBV7-9; CDR3 DNA: TGTGCCAGCAGCTTCCGGGACTATTGGAACGAGCAGTACTTC; CDR3 protein: CASSFRDYWNEQYF
J gene: TRBJ2-5; D gene: TRBD2; clone size: -; V gene: TRBV5-1; CDR3 DNA: TGCGCCAGCAGCTTGGTAGCGGGAACACAAGAGACCCAGTACTTC; CDR3 protein: CASSLVAGTQETQYF
J gene: TRBJ2-3; D gene: -; clone size: once; V gene: TRBV6-1; CDR3 DNA: TGTGCCAGCAGTGGAAGGGGTACCCCCAGTACAGATACGCAGTATTTT; CDR3 protein: CASSGRGTPSTDTQYF
J gene: TRBJ2-1; D gene: TRBD2; clone size: -; V gene: TRBV5-1; CDR3 DNA: TGCGCCAGCAGCCTTAGCGGGTACTCCTACAATGAGCAGTTCTTC; CDR3 protein: CASSLSGYSYNEQFF
J gene: TRBJ2-1; D gene: TRBD1; clone size: -; V gene: TRBV7-9; CDR3 DNA: TGTGCCAGCAGCTCAACCGCCGGGACAGGGGTTTACAATGAGCAGTTCTTC; CDR3 protein: CASSSTAGTGVYNEQFF
J gene: TRBJ2-1; D gene: TRBD1; clone size: -; V gene: TRBV2; CDR3 DNA: TGTGCCAGCAGTAGGGACAGGGGGGAGCAGTTCTTC; CDR3 protein: CASSRDRGEQFF
J gene: TRBJ2-2; D gene: -; clone size: -; V gene: TRBV15; CDR3 DNA: TGTGCCACCAGCATGCGTCAAGCGGGCACCGGGGAGCTGTTTTTT; CDR3 protein: CATSMRQAGTGELFF
J gene: TRBJ2-3; D gene: -; clone size: -; V gene: TRBV9; CDR3 DNA: TGTGCCAGCAGCGTAGGAGACTATGGGACAGATACGCAGTATTTT; CDR3 protein: CASSVGDYGTDTQYF
J gene: TRBJ1-5; D gene: -; clone size: -; V gene: TRBV6-5; CDR3 DNA: TGTGCCAGCACCAGGGCGGGGGACAATCAGCCCCAGCATTTT; CDR3 protein: CASTRAGDNQPQHF
J gene: TRBJ2-1; D gene: TRBD2; clone size: once; V gene: TRBV27; CDR3 DNA: TGTGCCAGCAGTGGGACACTAGCGGGGTACGGGAATGAGCAGTTCTTC; CDR3 protein: CASSGTLAGYGNEQFF
J gene: TRBJ2-4; D gene: -; clone size: -; V gene: TRBV27; CDR3 DNA: TGTGCCAGCAGTTTATCGGGGCAGGGGGCCAAAAACATTCAGTACTTC; CDR3 protein: CASSLSGQGAKNIQYF
J gene: TRBJ1-1; D gene: -; clone size: -; V gene: TRBV6-5; CDR3 DNA: TGTGCCAGCAGTTACCGGGGGAATGAAGCTTTCTTT; CDR3 protein: CASSYRGNEAFF
J gene: TRBJ2-7; D gene: TRBD1; clone size: -; V gene: TRBV4-3; CDR3 DNA: TGCGCCAGCAGCCAGGAATTCAGGGGGCGCGGATACGAGCAGTACTTC; CDR3 protein: CASSQEFRGRGYEQYF
J gene: TRBJ2-1; D gene: -; clone size: few; V gene: TRBV11-3; CDR3 DNA: TGTGCCAGCAGCTTAGCGTCCGGCTCCTACAATGAGCAGTTCTTC; CDR3 protein: CASSLASGSYNEQFF
J gene: TRBJ1-3; D gene: -; clone size: -; V gene: TRBV29-1; CDR3 DNA: TGCAGCGTTGAGACATTGTTTGGAAACACCATATATTTT; CDR3 protein: CSVETLFGNTIYF
J gene: TRBJ2-5; D gene: TRBD2; clone size: -; V gene: TRBV15; CDR3 DNA: TGTGCCACCAGCAGAGAAGCGGCGGGAGTTGAAGAGACCCAGTACTTC; CDR3 protein: CATSREAAGVEETQYF
J gene: TRBJ1-5; D gene: TRBD1; clone size: -; V gene: TRBV10-3; CDR3 DNA: TGTGCCATCAGCCGGGACAGGGACAATCAGCCCCAGCATTTT; CDR3 protein: CAISRDRDNQPQHF
J gene: TRBJ2-4; D gene: -; clone size: few; V gene: TRBV29-1; CDR3 DNA: TGCAGCGTTGAAGTTAGTACGGGAAACATTCAGTACTTC; CDR3 protein: CSVEVSTGNIQYF
J gene: TRBJ2-3; D gene: TRBD1; clone size: -; V gene: TRBV9; CDR3 DNA: TGTGCCAGCAGCCCCCGGACAGGCTACACAGATACGCAGTATTTT; CDR3 protein: CASSPRTGYTDTQYF
J gene: TRBJ2-5; D gene: TRBD1; clone size: -; V gene: TRBV28; CDR3 DNA: TGTGCCAGCAGTCTCATTGGGACAGAGAAAGAGACCCAGTACTTC; CDR3 protein: CASSLIGTEKETQYF
J gene: TRBJ2-3; D gene: -; clone size: once; V gene: TRBV3-1/TRBV3-2; CDR3 DNA: TGTGCCAGCAGCCAAGCGGGAGTCACAGATACGCAGTATTTT; CDR3 protein: CASSQAGVTDTQYF